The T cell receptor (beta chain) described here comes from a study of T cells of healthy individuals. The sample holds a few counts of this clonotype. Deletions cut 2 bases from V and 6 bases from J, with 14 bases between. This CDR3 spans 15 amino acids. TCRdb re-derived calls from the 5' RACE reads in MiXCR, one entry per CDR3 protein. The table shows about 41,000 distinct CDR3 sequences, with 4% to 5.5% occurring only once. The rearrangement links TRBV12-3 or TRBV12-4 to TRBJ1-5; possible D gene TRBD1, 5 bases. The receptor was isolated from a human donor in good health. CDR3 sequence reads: CASSLISGGGQPQHF. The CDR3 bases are TGTGCCAGCAGTTTAATTAGCGGGGGTGGTCAGCCCCAGCATTTT.